Here is one T cell receptor beta chain with its context. Its binding antigen is unknown. Nothing much larger sits one base from this clone, and base qualities are not available. A FACSAria II was used to sort memory CD4+ T cells, defined as single viable CD3+CD4+CD8-CD45RO+ cells. To determine CMV serostatus, a Roche Elecsys assay was used that detects serum IgG against CMV pp150, pp28, p38 and p52. After thawing, total CD4+ T cells were enriched by positive selection with CD4 magnetic microbeads. Samples originated from another study that specifically interrogated the CD4+ T cell memory repertoire. Following standard operating procedures, peripheral blood mononuclear cells were isolated and cryopreserved, while serum was kept at -80 degrees C. The staining relied on CD3-PerCP (BW264/56), CD4-APC (RPA-T4), CD45RO-PE (UCHT1) and CD8-Pacific Orange (3B5) antibodies, and Sytox blue was used to exclude non-viable cells.

The data originate from a study of memory CD4+ T cells and cytomegalovirus serostatus (dated by TCRdb to the late 2010s). A note on the overall study: A total of roughly 33 healthy Belgian adults, of whom 9 were CMV seropositive and approximately 25 were CMV seronegative, were included in the cohort. To replicate a published TCR-based CMV serostatus classifier, the researchers sequenced the CD4+ memory TCRbeta repertoires of a Belgian cohort whose cytomegalovirus serostatus was known. Overall results and qualifications from the work: For CMV serostatus prediction, a median bootstrapped AUC of about 0.96 was reached with the original framework, and a median bootstrapped AUC of approximately 0.89 was reached with a US-trained random forest. Only CD4+CD45RO+ memory cells were sequenced, in contrast to the original study, in which naive and memory CD4+ and CD8+ populations were covered. A median bootstrapped AUC of 0.95 with a 95% CI of 0.76-1.00 was achieved on the Belgian cohort by the original-framework classifier. Among the roughly 160 previously reported CMV-associated TCRbeta sequences, over 65 showed up in the CD4+ memory repertoires, with each one found in between one and five individuals. The results were interpreted as suggesting that the CMV-associated TCR signature is mostly present in the CD4+ memory repertoire.

Including cysteine and phenylalanine, the CDR3 has 13 amino acids. The entry retains the CDR3 DNA only, 39 bases that are in frame from base 1. V and J are trimmed by 7 bases and 5 bases, and the gene matches miss 8 bases of the junction. In the germline V gene, CDR1 corresponds to SGHRS and CDR2 to YFSETQ. Genomic DNA was extracted from sorted cells with the Quick-DNA Microprep Kit. Amplification of TCRbeta DNA was done with the immunoSEQ hsTCRbeta kit, following the protocol from the manufacturer. An Illumina MiSeq instrument was used to sequence the TCRbeta libraries. Per the authors' processing: Once out-of-frame sequences had been removed, millions of distinct TCRbeta sequences were left, which works out to an average of roughly 72,000 per individual. Two values were used to score each individual: the count of some 150 previously reported CMV-associated TCRbeta sequences and the total count of productive distinct TCRbeta sequences. A beta-binomial model was reimplemented in Python, and scikit-learn random forests with default parameters were trained on US cohort data. Classifier performance on the Belgian cohort was summarized as median AUC with percentile confidence intervals calculated over 10,000 bootstrap iterations. TCRdb took this table from immuneACCESS and kept in-frame rearrangements with V and J called. Such tables lack part of the clones; where checked against another copy, unresolved V genes explain under half of the gap, and the rest is unexplained. V and J calls and clone size are those listed in that table; D and trimming were worked out from the DNA. Recorded for this sample are some 44,000 clones; about 80% of them occurred a single time. Jointly, the top ten make up around 1.9% of the sample.

The sequenced material came from memory CD4+ T cells from blood. The TCR comes from an adult in good health and CMV-seronegative. This chain joins TRBV5-1 to TRBJ2-7; TRBD2 agrees with 8 junctional bases. Here the CDR3 is given as CASRGNSGDEQYF. The DNA sequence is TGCGCCAGCCGAGGTAATAGCGGGGACGAGCAGTACTTC.